These 24 T cell receptor beta chains came from one sample sequenced in a study of blood T cell repertoires in COVID-19. The data were produced by immunoSEQ multiplex PCR, yet TCRdb's version contains in-frame clones alone and is incomplete. Seen here are about 210,000 clones, 92% observed once, and the top ten hold more than 0.95%. The sample comprised peripheral blood. These receptor sequences come from a man younger than 45 with acute or convalescent COVID-19.

The chain recombines TRBV5-4 with TRBJ1-1, with D possibly TRBD1 on 6 matching bases. Trimming shortened V by 2 bases and J by 7 bases, and 24 bases separated the two germline ends. The CDR3 spans 17 residues. Germline loops: CDR1 SGHNT, CDR2 YYREEE (reference sequence). The CDR3 region has the DNA TGTGCCAGCAGCTTTCTCTCCCGAGGGACACAGGGCTATGAAGCTTTCTTT. Residues: CASSFLSRGTQGYEAFF.

The chain carries TRBV10-2 and TRBJ1-2; weak D call: TRBD1 (6 bases). The V end was cut by 5 bases, the J end by 4 bases, with 8 bases between. This CDR3 comprises 12 residues. Per the germline V gene, CDR1 is WSHSY and CDR2 is SAAADI. The CDR3 loop reads CASSTQGYGYTF. The CDR3 DNA reads TGCGCCAGCAGTACACAGGGCTATGGCTACACCTTC.

A single count supports this clone. The chain joins TRBV6-5 to TRBJ1-1; D ambiguous. Per germline, CDR1 MNHEY and CDR2 SVGAGI. The CDR3 has 14 amino acids. Trimming took off 2 bases at V and 4 bases at J, with 11 bases between the two ends. In DNA form, the CDR3 reads TGTGCCAGCAGTTACGGCGGGGAGGGCACTGAAGCTTTCTTT. It codes for CASSYGGEGTEAFF.

This rearrangement joins TRBV9 to TRBJ1-1; maybe TRBD1 (6 bases). V was cut by 0 bases and J by 5 bases, with 14 bases left in between. This CDR3 has 15 amino acids. The germline V gene has CDR1 SGDLS and CDR2 YYNGEE. CDR3: CASSVDGRGLTEAFF. The CDR3 DNA reads TGTGCCAGCAGCGTAGACGGCAGGGGTTTGACTGAAGCTTTCTTT.

The gene calls are TRBV5-1 and TRBJ1-3, with D possibly TRBD1 on 6 matching bases. The CDR3 runs to 15 residues. Germline CDR1 SGHRS, CDR2 YFSETQ. V lost 4 bases and J lost 3, with 14 bases in between. This CDR3 reads CASSPGTQIGNTIYF. The CDR3 region has the DNA TGCGCCAGCAGCCCCGGGACACAAATTGGAAACACCATATATTTT. Full variable domain (outside the CDR3, taken from reference TRBV5-1 and TRBJ1-3): KAGVTQTPRYLIKTRGQQVTLSCSPISGHRSVSWYQQTPGQGLQFLFEYFSETQRNKGNFPGRFSGRQFSNSRSEMNVSTLELGDSALYLCASSPGTQIGNTIYFGEGSWLTVV.

This clone showed up just a few times. The chain carries TRBV18 and TRBJ2-3; D may be TRBD2 (6 bases). CDR3 length equals 14 residues. CDR1 and CDR2 (germline): KGHSH, LQKENI. V lost 3 bases, J lost 2 bases, and 9 bases lay in between. Here the CDR3 reads CASSPRRDTDTQYF. Written as DNA, the CDR3 is TGTGCCAGCTCACCTCGGAGGGACACAGATACGCAGTATTTT.

This chain uses TRBV7-2 with TRBJ2-1; 8 bases match TRBD2. The J segment lost 1 base and the V segment lost 5 bases, leaving 7 bases of the junction unmatched. Germline CDR1 reads SGHTA; CDR2 reads FQGNSA. This CDR3 is built from 16 residues. In DNA form, the CDR3 reads TGTGCCAGCAGCCCACCCGGGACTAGATCCTACAATGAGCAGTTCTTC. It is translated as CASSPPGTRSYNEQFF.

The chain carries TRBV28 and TRBJ2-7, with D possibly TRBD2 on 6 matching bases. V was trimmed by 4 bases and J by 3 bases, leaving 19 bases between them. Germline-derived CDR1 and CDR2 are MDHEN and SYDVKM. The CDR3 loop spans 16 amino acids. Written as DNA, the CDR3 is TGTGCCAGCAGTTCTGGGGCGGGGCGAGTTTTCTACGAGCAGTACTTC. Encoded protein: CASSSGAGRVFYEQYF.

The rearrangement uses TRBV11-1 and TRBJ2-7; tentative D call: TRBD2 (5 bases). Per the germline V gene, CDR1 is SGHAT and CDR2 is FQDESV (reference sequence). The CDR3 is made up of 15 amino acids. The V end lost 0 bases, the J end lost 3 bases, and 12 bases lay between the germline ends. In DNA form, the CDR3 reads TGTGCCAGCAGCTTAGCGCCAGGAGGATACTACGAGCAGTACTTC. This codes for CASSLAPGGYYEQYF.

The V and J genes are TRBV7-6 and TRBJ2-3; 7 nucleotides agree with TRBD2. The J segment lost 4 bases and the V segment lost 4 bases, leaving 11 bases of the junction unmatched. In germline, CDR1 is SGHVS, CDR2 FNYEAQ. The CDR3 spans 16 residues. The CDR3, as DNA: TGTGCCAGCAGCTCTGGCCGGGTCCTAGCGGCAGATACGCAGTATTTT. Translated: CASSSGRVLAADTQYF. Looking up the rest from reference TRBV7-6 and TRBJ2-3 gives the full variable domain: GAGVSQSPRYKVTKRGQDVALRCDPISGHVSLYWYRQALGQGPEFLTYFNYEAQQDKSGLPNDRFSAERPEGSISTLTIQRTEQRDSAMYRCASSSGRVLAADTQYFGPGTRLTVL.

The chain joins TRBV19 to TRBJ2-5, with D perhaps matching TRBD2 (7 bases). CDR1 is LNHDA, CDR2 SQIVND, per germline (reference sequence). Trimming stripped 5 bases from V and 5 bases from J, with 24 bases between. This CDR3 comprises 17 residues. The CDR3, as DNA: TGTGCCAGTAGTGTAAATAGCGACGAGGGGGGGGAGGAGACCCAGTACTTC. Encoded protein: CASSVNSDEGGEETQYF.

In DNA form, the CDR3 reads TGTGCCATCGCCCCCGAGACAGATACGCAGTATTTT. This sequence encodes CAIAPETDTQYF. This rearrangement joins TRBV28 to TRBJ2-3; no definite D call. The CDR3 totals 12 residues. Trimming took off 10 bases at V and 3 bases at J, with 11 bases between the two ends. Germline V lookup: CDR1 MDHEN, CDR2 SYDVKM.

The chain recombines TRBV6-1 with TRBJ1-6; D is undetermined. Trimming removed 4 bases at V and 7 bases at J, with 17 bases between. The CDR3 length is 16 residues. In germline, CDR1 is MNHNS, CDR2 SASEGT. The chain's CDR3 is CASSASQQNRNSPLHF. CDR3 DNA sequence: TGTGCCAGCAGTGCCTCCCAACAGAATCGGAATTCACCCCTCCACTTT.

This rearrangement joins TRBV5-1 to TRBJ2-7, with D perhaps TRBD2 (5 bases). Trimming removed 4 bases from V and 7 bases from J, with 15 bases in between. The CDR3 sequence is 13 residues long. Germline V lookup: CDR1 SGHRS, CDR2 YFSETQ. The CDR3 DNA reads as TGCGCCAGCAGCGTCGGCCTGACGGGAGAGCAGTACTTC. It codes for CASSVGLTGEQYF.

The chain has TRBV5-1 and TRBJ1-4; D call uncertain. CDR3 length: 16 amino acids. V gave up 4 bases and J gave up 2 bases, with 15 bases separating them. The V gene's germline CDR1 is SGHRS and CDR2 YFSETQ. CDR3 DNA sequence: TGCGCCAGCAGCCTAGGACCCTGGGAGACTAATGAAAAACTGTTTTTT. Translating it yields CASSLGPWETNEKLFF.

The CDR3 region is CASSTRTGSMSMPQHF. As DNA, the CDR3 is TGTGCCAGTAGTACACGGACAGGGTCTATGAGTATGCCCCAGCATTTT. The chain links TRBV19 to TRBJ1-5, with TRBD1 identical over 8 bases. The CDR3 length is 16 residues. V trimming: 4 bases; J trimming: 9 bases; junction bases outside the gene matches: 14. Germline-derived CDR1 and CDR2 are LNHDA and SQIVND (reference sequence).

The chain combines TRBV19 with TRBJ2-1, with a tentative D call TRBD1 (5 bases). CDR3 length: 15 residues. Trimming cost V 2 bases and J 5 bases, with 13 bases left between them. Germline CDR1 is LNHDA and CDR2 is SQIVND (reference sequence). The CDR3 DNA reads as TGTGCCAGTAGTATATCTCGACAGAGCCACAATGAGCAGTTCTTC. Translated, it gives CASSISRQSHNEQFF.

The V and J genes are TRBV10-3 and TRBJ1-2; D may be TRBD1 (6 bases). V was pared by 3 bases and J by 8 bases, with 13 bases between. The CDR3 is 13 residues long. Germline V gene lookup returns CDR1 ENHRY and CDR2 SYGVKD. CDR3 coding DNA: TGTGCCATCAGTGAAGTGCCAGGGGAAGGCTACACCTTC. Translated, it gives CAISEVPGEGYTF.

About this clone: Germline is not matched at one junction end, which may reflect a read error. The chain links TRBV27 to TRBJ1-5; D gene ambiguous. The length of the CDR3 is 14 residues. Germline lookup yields CDR1 MNHEY and CDR2 SMNVEV (reference sequence). As DNA, the CDR3 is TGTGCCAGCAGTTTTGAGCCGAGCACTCAGCCCCAGCATTTT. It translates to CASSFEPSTQPQHF.

The CDR3 DNA is TGTGCCTGGAGGATACAAGGGGGTACTGAAGCTTTCTTT. Translating it yields CAWRIQGGTEAFF. The genes are TRBV30 and TRBJ1-1, with D possibly being TRBD1 (6 bases). This CDR3 spans 13 amino acids. Trimming shortened V by 3 bases and J by 5 bases, and 13 bases separated the two germline ends. Germline assignment: CDR1 GTSNPN and CDR2 SVGIG (reference sequence). Drawing the rest from reference TRBV30 and TRBJ1-1, the complete variable domain is SQTIHQWPATLVQPVGSPLSLECTVEGTSNPNLYWYRQAAGRGLQLLFYSVGIGQISSEVPQNLSASRPQDRQFILSSKKLLLSDSGFYLCAWRIQGGTEAFFGQGTRLTVV.

The chain couples TRBV10-3 to TRBJ1-2; no firm D call. Per the germline V gene, CDR1 is ENHRY and CDR2 is SYGVKD. The CDR3 totals 13 residues. The germline V and J ends were trimmed by 6 bases and 6 bases, with 14 bases remaining between them. The CDR3 protein is CAISHRSGDGYTF. The CDR3, as DNA: TGTGCCATCAGCCATAGGTCCGGGGATGGCTACACCTTC.

DNA for the CDR3: TGTGCCAGCAGTTTAGGAACTCTAGAGGGCTACACCTTC. This translates into CASSLGTLEGYTF. The V gene is TRBV28, the J gene TRBJ1-2, with D unclear. The CDR3 runs 13 residues. From germline, CDR1 is MDHEN and CDR2 SYDVKM. V was cut by 2 bases and J by 8 bases, with 12 bases left in between.

The rearrangement joins TRBV6-5 to TRBJ1-5; tentatively, D is TRBD1 (6 bases). Trimming pared 5 bases from V and 7 bases from J, leaving 18 bases between. In germline, CDR1 is MNHEY, CDR2 SVGAGI. The CDR3 contains 15 residues. CDR3 in amino acids: CASSPGGGVGQPQHF. The CDR3 region has the DNA TGTGCCAGCAGTCCCGGGGGGGGCGTTGGACAGCCCCAGCATTTT.

The chain links TRBV28 to TRBJ1-1, with D uncertain. The germline V and J ends were trimmed by 6 bases and 6 bases, with 17 bases remaining between them. This CDR3 is built from 14 residues. Germline values: CDR1 MDHEN, CDR2 SYDVKM. CDR3 sequence reads: CASSHRGRGPEAFF. The CDR3 coding sequence is TGTGCCAGCAGCCACAGAGGGCGGGGTCCTGAAGCTTTCTTT.